One sample yielded the 14 T cell receptor beta chains listed below, sequenced in a study of shared clonotypes between healthy human individuals. Only CD45RO-negative cells positively selected for CCR7 counted as naive CD8 cells, so terminally differentiated effector memory CD45RA+ cells were excluded. The assay was immunoSEQ multiplex PCR, and TCRdb's table has in-frame clones only and misses some. The sample includes more than 2 million clones, about 95% seen only once; the top ten take approximately 1.2%. The sample was naive CD8+ T cells sorted from blood. The receptors originated from a man between 18 and 35 years old in good health.

This clone was recorded only once. This sequence joins TRBV5-6 and TRBJ1-2, with D perhaps matching TRBD1 (5 bases). Trimming removed 6 bases at V and 3 bases at J, with 12 bases between. This CDR3 is 13 amino acids long. Per the germline V gene, CDR1 is SGHDT and CDR2 is YYEEEE. CDR3 DNA sequence: TGTGCCAGCAAGGCAGGGTCCGACTATGGCTACACCTTC. Translated: CASKAGSDYGYTF.

This chain connects TRBV7-2 to TRBJ2-3; 11 bases match TRBD2. Per the germline V gene, CDR1 is SGHTA and CDR2 is FQGNSA. This CDR3 is 15 amino acids long. Trimming removed 5 bases from V and 4 bases from J; junction bases left unmatched: 5. The DNA for the CDR3 is TGTGCCAGCAGCCCGACTAGCGGGGATGCAGATACGCAGTATTTT. This codes for CASSPTSGDADTQYF.

Details on this clone: The same CDR3 can be traced to other DNA sequences in this sample. The genes are TRBV5-6 and TRBJ2-7; 10 nucleotides agree with TRBD1. The CDR3 runs 15 residues. Trimming at V came to 3 bases and at J to 0 bases, leaving 3 bases not matched to a gene. Germline V lookup: CDR1 SGHDT, CDR2 YYEEEE. CDR3 DNA sequence: TGTGCCAGCAGCTCAGACAGGGGGCTCTCCTACGAGCAGTACTTC. Its protein is CASSSDRGLSYEQYF.

The chain has TRBV27 and TRBJ2-7, with D possibly matching TRBD1 (5 bases). This CDR3 region has 14 residues. Germline V gives CDR1 MNHEY, CDR2 SMNVEV (reference sequence). V lost 6 bases to trimming and J lost 3 bases, with 15 bases between them. Written as DNA, the CDR3 is TGTGCCAGCAGCCTGTCAGGGTCACTCTACGAGCAGTACTTC. Its protein is CASSLSGSLYEQYF.

J is TRBJ1-5 and V is TRBV6-6, with no clear D. With 4 bases removed from V and 3 bases from J, the gap between germline ends came to 16 bases. Germline V gene data show CDR1 as MNHNY and CDR2 as SVGAGI (reference sequence). The CDR3 spans 16 residues. The DNA of the CDR3 is TGTGCCAGCAGTTCAGACGGGGTGAATCTCAATCAGCCCCAGCATTTT. It codes for CASSSDGVNLNQPQHF.

This chain uses TRBV15 with TRBJ1-1, with a possible D match to TRBD1 (6 bases). V lost 5 bases, J lost 5 bases, and 12 bases lay in between. Germline CDR1 reads LNHNV; CDR2 reads YYDKDF (reference sequence). The CDR3 covers 13 residues. The CDR3 DNA follows: TGTGCCACCAGCGGGGGGCTGGGGACTGAAGCTTTCTTT. Translated, it gives CATSGGLGTEAFF.

The rearrangement links TRBV5-1 to TRBJ2-7; TRBD1 matches at 9 bases. Unmatched junction bases numbered 16, after V lost 4 bases and J lost 5 bases. Germline-derived CDR1 and CDR2 are SGHRS and YFSETQ. CDR3 length equals 17 residues. The CDR3 DNA reads TGCGCCAGCAGCACGGGACAGGGAACCCTCCTGGTGCACGAGCAGTACTTC. Its translation: CASSTGQGTLLVHEQYF.

In DNA, the CDR3 is TGTGCCAGCAGTGAAGCGCTGGGACAGGAGACCTACGAGCAGTACTTC. It is translated as CASSEALGQETYEQYF. The rearrangement uses TRBV2 and TRBJ2-7; 8 bases map to TRBD1. After removal of 0 bases from V and 2 bases from J, the junction contained 6 bases not matched to a gene. The germline V gene has CDR1 SNHLY and CDR2 FYNNEI. The CDR3 has 16 amino acids.

V and J are TRBV7-6 and TRBJ1-3, with D possibly matching TRBD1 (5 bases). Trimming removed 1 base at V and 9 bases at J, with 10 bases between. The germline V gene has CDR1 SGHVS and CDR2 FNYEAQ. CDR3 length: 13 amino acids. CDR3 DNA: TGTGCCAGCAGCTTAGACGCGGGGGGCACCATATATTTT. This encodes CASSLDAGGTIYF. Variable domain in full (rest from reference TRBV7-6 and TRBJ1-3): GAGVSQSPRYKVTKRGQDVALRCDPISGHVSLYWYRQALGQGPEFLTYFNYEAQQDKSGLPNDRFSAERPEGSISTLTIQRTEQRDSAMYRCASSLDAGGTIYFGEGSWLTVV.

About this clone: The identical CDR3 is also encoded by other nucleotide sequences in the sample. V usage is TRBV27 and J usage is TRBJ2-7; the D gene is possibly TRBD1 (6 bases). V dropped 3 bases and J dropped 1 base, with 13 bases sitting between them. The CDR3 has 15 amino acids. Germline assignment: CDR1 MNHEY and CDR2 SMNVEV (reference sequence). CDR3 amino acids: CASSLGQGLSYEQYF. The CDR3 nucleotides read TGTGCCAGCAGTTTGGGGCAGGGGCTTTCCTACGAGCAGTACTTC.

As regards this clone: This same CDR3 is encoded by further DNA sequences in the sample. The gene calls are TRBV5-6 and TRBJ2-3; D uncertain. This CDR3 is 12 amino acids long. V dropped 1 base and J dropped 6 bases, with 6 bases sitting between them. CDR1 and CDR2 from the germline V gene are SGHDT and YYEEEE. The chain's CDR3 is CASSLLGDTQYF. The CDR3 DNA follows: TGTGCCAGCAGCTTGTTGGGGGATACGCAGTATTTT.

The V gene is TRBV6-5, the J gene TRBJ2-7; the match to TRBD2 covers 7 bases. V shed 5 bases and J 3 bases; nucleotides not matched to a gene: 7. The CDR3 runs 14 residues. Germline CDR1 and CDR2: MNHEY and SVGAGI. CDR3 sequence reads: CASSGGGEGYEQYF. The CDR3 DNA is TGTGCCAGCAGTGGGGGAGGGGAGGGCTACGAGCAGTACTTC.

A single count supports this clone. Other DNA sequences within the sample encode an identical CDR3. The V and J genes are TRBV9 and TRBJ1-1; D remains unclear. This CDR3 has 14 residues. Germline-derived CDR1 and CDR2 are SGDLS and YYNGEE. Trimming took off 0 bases at V and 1 base at J, with 7 bases between the two ends. The CDR3 DNA follows: TGTGCCAGCAGCGTAGGATCCACGAACACTGAAGCTTTCTTT. It translates to CASSVGSTNTEAFF.

The chain is built from TRBV4-1 and TRBJ2-5; 8 nucleotides match TRBD1. The last part of the DNA fits TRBJ2-7 better; the J call may be wrong. Germline CDR1 reads MGHRA; CDR2 reads YSYEKL. The CDR3 is 15 amino acids. CDR3 sequence reads: CASSHVGTGPYEQYF. CDR3 DNA sequence: TGCGCCAGCAGCCATGTTGGGACAGGCCCCTACGAGCAGTACTTC.